This T cell receptor beta chain was profiled in a study of blood T cells in healthy people across ages. A J-beta primer mix and a sample-barcoded 5' primer were used in a second PCR of about 7 to 12 cycles. TCRdb passed the 5' RACE reads through MiXCR, listing each CDR3 protein once. Of 790,000 or so distinct CDR3 sequences listed, about 45% are singletons. Germline CDR1 MNHNY, CDR2 SVGAGI (reference sequence). V gave up 2 bases and J gave up 10 bases, with 18 bases separating them. The CDR3 spans 15 residues. This chain connects TRBV6-6 to TRBJ2-1, with D perhaps matching TRBD1 (6 bases). This TCR derives from a man aged 80 or over in good health. The sequencing input was blood. CDR3: CASSYTVVGGSEQFF. The DNA for the CDR3 is TGTGCCAGCAGTTACACAGTAGTAGGGGGTAGCGAGCAGTTCTTC.